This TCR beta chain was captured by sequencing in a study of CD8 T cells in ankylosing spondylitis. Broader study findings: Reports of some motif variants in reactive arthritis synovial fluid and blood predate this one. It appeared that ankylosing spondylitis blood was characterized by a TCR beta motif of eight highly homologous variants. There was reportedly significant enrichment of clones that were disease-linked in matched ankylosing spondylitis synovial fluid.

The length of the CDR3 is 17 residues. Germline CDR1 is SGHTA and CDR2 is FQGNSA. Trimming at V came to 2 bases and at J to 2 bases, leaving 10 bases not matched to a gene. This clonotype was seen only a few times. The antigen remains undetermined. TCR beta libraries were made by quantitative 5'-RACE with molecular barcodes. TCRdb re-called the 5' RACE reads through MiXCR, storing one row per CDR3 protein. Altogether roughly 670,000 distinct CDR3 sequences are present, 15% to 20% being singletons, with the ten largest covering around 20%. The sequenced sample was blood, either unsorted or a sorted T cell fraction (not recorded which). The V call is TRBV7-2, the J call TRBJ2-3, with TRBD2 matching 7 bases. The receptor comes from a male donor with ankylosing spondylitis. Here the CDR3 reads CASSLFPSGVVTDTQYF. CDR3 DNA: TGTGCCAGCAGCTTATTCCCTAGCGGAGTTGTCACAGATACGCAGTATTTT.